This section outlines one T cell receptor (beta chain) sequence together with its context. Its antigen remains unidentified. Trimming left V 0 bases short and J 3 bases short, with 8 bases between. The CDR3 runs 14 residues. CDR1 KGHSH and CDR2 LQKENI come from the germline V gene. Generated by immunoSEQ multiplex PCR, the TCRdb table keeps only in-frame clones and is missing some. The data show approximately 100,000 clones, roughly 89% seen once. The data are from a study of cytomegalovirus exposure and HLA in healthy donors. Regarding the study as a whole: Cytomegalovirus status was reportedly diagnosed by the classifier with high sensitivity and specificity. Listed as cytomegalovirus-associated were 150 to 200 TCR beta chains.

The rearrangement uses TRBV18 and TRBJ2-5; tentative D call: TRBD1 (6 bases). The specimen sequenced was PBMCs. The origin of this receptor is a woman aged 25-40 years in good health and CMV-seronegative. As DNA, the CDR3 is TGTGCCAGCTCACCACCAACAGGGAAAGAGACCCAGTACTTC. Protein: CASSPPTGKETQYF.